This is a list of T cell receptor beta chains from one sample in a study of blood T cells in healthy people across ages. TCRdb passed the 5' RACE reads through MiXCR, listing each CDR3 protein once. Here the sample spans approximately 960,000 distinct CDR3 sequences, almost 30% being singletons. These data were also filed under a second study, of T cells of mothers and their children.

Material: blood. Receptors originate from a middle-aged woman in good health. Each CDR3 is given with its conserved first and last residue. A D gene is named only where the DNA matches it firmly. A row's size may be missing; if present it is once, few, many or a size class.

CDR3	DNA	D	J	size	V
CATSRGSTRNQPQHF	TGTGCCACCAGCCGAGGGTCTACTCGCAATCAGCCCCAGCATTTT	NA	TRBJ1-5	many	TRBV15
CSASRQGVVAEQFF	TGCAGTGCTAGTCGTCAGGGTGTCGTTGCTGAGCAGTTCTTC	NA	TRBJ2-1	many	TRBV20-1
CASNQGADTQYF	TGCGCCAGCAACCAAGGTGCAGATACGCAGTATTTT	NA	TRBJ2-3	few	TRBV4-1
CASSPLGQGGGEQYF	TGTGCCAGCAGCCCCCTAGGACAGGGGGGCGGCGAGCAGTACTTC	TRBD1	TRBJ2-7	NA	TRBV7-9
CAITTSGYEQYF	TGTGCCATTACGACTAGCGGCTACGAGCAGTACTTC	TRBD2	TRBJ2-7	NA	TRBV10-3
CASSTPGTDYGYTF	TGTGCCAGCAGCACACCCGGGACGGACTATGGCTACACCTTC	NA	TRBJ1-2	few	TRBV7-8
CASRLGSSTEAFF	TGTGCCAGCAGGTTGGGCAGTAGCACTGAAGCTTTCTTT	NA	TRBJ1-1	NA	TRBV7-6
CASSPTGEELFF	TGTGCCAGCAGTCCGACGGGGGAAGAACTGTTTTTT	NA	TRBJ1-4	few	TRBV12-3/TRBV12-4
CASATTGLISYEQYF	TGCGCCAGCGCTACAACTGGACTAATTTCCTACGAGCAGTACTTC	NA	TRBJ2-7	many	TRBV5-1
CANRRETGVNTEAFF	TGTGCCAACAGAAGGGAAACAGGAGTTAACACTGAAGCTTTCTTT	NA	TRBJ1-1	few	TRBV6-5
CASSPTSGFREQPQHF	TGTGCCAGCAGTCCTACTTCGGGCTTTAGAGAGCAGCCCCAGCATTTT	NA	TRBJ1-5	few	TRBV12-3/TRBV12-4
CATRQGEISGYTF	TGTGCCACCCGACAGGGAGAGATTAGTGGCTACACCTTC	TRBD1	TRBJ1-2	many	TRBV10-3
CASSSGAANTGERFF	TGTGCCAGCAGCTCAGGGGCCGCGAACACCGGGGAGCGGTTTTTT	NA	TRBJ2-2	NA	TRBV7-3
CASSLGTGLPYEQYF	TGTGCCAGCAGTCTCGGGACAGGGCTACCCTACGAGCAGTACTTC	TRBD1	TRBJ2-7	NA	TRBV12-3/TRBV12-4
CASSQTGTSSYNEQFF	TGCGCCAGCAGCCAGACCGGGACTAGCTCCTACAATGAGCAGTTCTTC	TRBD2	TRBJ2-1	NA	TRBV4-1
CASSYSRDRGPRNTQYF	TGTGCCAGCAGTTACTCGCGGGACAGGGGGCCTCGTAATACGCAGTATTTT	TRBD1	TRBJ2-3	few	TRBV6-2/TRBV6-3
CASRLESGEGGELFF	TGTGCCAGCAGGCTGGAATCGGGAGAGGGCGGGGAGCTGTTTTTT	NA	TRBJ2-2	NA	TRBV12-3/TRBV12-4
CASSPRGGADYGYTF	TGTGCCAGCAGCCCGCGGGGAGGGGCGGACTATGGCTACACCTTC	NA	TRBJ1-2	few	TRBV7-3
CATSEVGIAGYTF	TGTGCCACCAGTGAGGTAGGGATTGCTGGCTACACCTTC	NA	TRBJ1-2	NA	TRBV24-1
CASSRGTGDSPLHF	TGTGCCAGCAGCCGCGGGACGGGAGATTCACCCCTCCACTTT	NA	TRBJ1-6	NA	TRBV4-2
CASSPDGELVQPQHF	TGCGCCAGCAGCCCGGATGGGGAATTGGTTCAGCCCCAGCATTTT	NA	TRBJ1-5	NA	TRBV5-1
CASSLDRGFSYEQYF	TGCGCCAGCAGCTTGGACAGGGGTTTCTCCTACGAGCAGTACTTC	TRBD1	TRBJ2-7	NA	TRBV5-1
CASKDGMNTEAFF	TGTGCCAGCAAGGACGGGATGAACACTGAAGCTTTCTTT	NA	TRBJ1-1	few	TRBV27
CASSLGLAATDAQYF	TGTGCCAGCAGCCTCGGACTAGCGGCTACAGATGCGCAGTATTTT	TRBD2	TRBJ2-3	NA	TRBV12-3/TRBV12-4
CASSSRRGTSGGQETQYF	TGTGCCAGCAGCTCTAGGAGGGGGACTAGCGGCGGACAAGAGACCCAGTACTTC	TRBD2	TRBJ2-5	once	TRBV7-6
CAISEGTKNTEAFF	TGTGCCATCAGTGAAGGGACAAAGAACACTGAAGCTTTCTTT	NA	TRBJ1-1	NA	TRBV10-3
CASGPGLAGGSYNEQFF	TGTGCTAGTGGTCCGGGACTAGCGGGGGGCTCCTACAATGAGCAGTTCTTC	TRBD2	TRBJ2-1	many	TRBV12-5
CAISGGQVYGYTF	TGTGCCATCAGTGGCGGACAGGTGTATGGCTACACCTTC	TRBD1	TRBJ1-2	many	TRBV10-3
CATRGQGDEQYF	TGTGCCACCAGGGGACAGGGGGACGAGCAGTACTTC	TRBD1	TRBJ2-7	NA	TRBV10-3
CASSQLAGGQPHEQFF	TGTGCCAGCAGCCAACTAGCGGGGGGCCAACCCCATGAGCAGTTCTTC	TRBD2	TRBJ2-1	many	TRBV3-1
CSVEDWGAVNEQFF	TGCAGCGTTGAAGATTGGGGGGCGGTAAATGAGCAGTTCTTC	NA	TRBJ2-1	many	TRBV29-1
CAISRVGNTDTQYF	TGTGCCATCAGTCGGGTGGGGAACACAGATACGCAGTATTTT	NA	TRBJ2-3	NA	TRBV10-3
CASSLGGPYSNQPQHF	TGTGCCAGCAGCCTTGGGGGGCCTTATAGCAATCAGCCCCAGCATTTT	NA	TRBJ1-5	few	TRBV5-6
CASSPEFATNENLFF	TGTGCCAGCAGCCCGGAGTTCGCAACTAATGAAAATCTGTTTTTT	NA	TRBJ1-4	NA	TRBV6-5
CASSPKACLACDEQFF	TGTGCCAGCAGCCCCAAGGCTTGCCTAGCATGCGATGAGCAGTTCTTC	NA	TRBJ2-1	many	TRBV7-9
CATMPGTLTGELFF	TGTGCCACCATGCCAGGGACCCTCACCGGGGAGCTGTTTTTT	NA	TRBJ2-2	NA	TRBV24-1
CASSVAGASYEQYF	TGTGCCAGCAGCGTAGCCGGGGCCTCCTACGAGCAGTACTTC	NA	TRBJ2-7	NA	TRBV9
CASSTEGRQPQHF	TGTGCCAGCAGCACGGAGGGACGGCAGCCCCAGCATTTT	NA	TRBJ1-5	few	TRBV21-1
CASTNLPGQGDEQFF	TGTGCCAGCACTAATCTTCCGGGACAGGGAGATGAGCAGTTCTTC	TRBD1	TRBJ2-1	few	TRBV2
CAISREVAGAVYNEQFF	TGTGCCATCTCGAGGGAGGTAGCGGGGGCCGTATACAATGAGCAGTTCTTC	TRBD2	TRBJ2-1	many	TRBV6-1
CSELGYTEAFF	TGCAGTGAGCTAGGGTACACTGAAGCTTTCTTT	NA	TRBJ1-1	NA	TRBV20-1
CASVRRGRNSPLHF	TGTGCCAGCGTTCGCAGGGGGCGAAATTCACCCCTCCACTTT	TRBD1	TRBJ1-6	NA	TRBV28
CASSLGQWNSPLHF	TGTGCCAGCAGCCTGGGACAGTGGAATTCACCCCTCCACTTT	TRBD1	TRBJ1-6	few	TRBV7-3
CSASSLFEAQYF	TGCAGTGCTAGCAGTCTCTTCGAGGCCCAGTACTTC	NA	TRBJ2-4	NA	TRBV20-1
CASSLRGRGGPSSYEQYF	TGTGCCAGCAGCTTACGGGGCAGGGGGGGGCCTAGCTCCTACGAGCAGTACTTC	NA	TRBJ2-7	NA	TRBV11-2
CASSITGERSFNEQFF	TGTGCCAGCAGTATTACAGGGGAAAGGTCCTTCAATGAGCAGTTCTTC	TRBD1	TRBJ2-1	NA	TRBV27
CASSLERLNYGYTF	TGTGCCAGCAGCTTAGAGAGATTAAACTATGGCTACACCTTC	NA	TRBJ1-2	few	TRBV7-2
CASSQKIRGGERSGANVLTF	TGTGCCAGCAGCCAAAAAATTCGCGGCGGGGAACGCTCTGGGGCCAACGTCCTGACTTTC	NA	TRBJ2-6	NA	TRBV4-2
CASSLGAAGNQPQHF	TGTGCCAGCAGCTTGGGTGCGGCAGGGAATCAGCCCCAGCATTTT	NA	TRBJ1-5	few	TRBV7-9
CSVPGQLSNQPQHF	TGCAGTGTACCGGGACAGCTTAGCAATCAGCCCCAGCATTTT	TRBD1	TRBJ1-5	few	TRBV20-1
CASSQDYNGQFF	TGTGCCAGCAGCCAGGACTACAATGGGCAGTTCTTC	NA	TRBJ2-1	NA	TRBV7-8
CASSLVAGAYNQQFF	TGTGCCAGCAGCTTGGTAGCAGGGGCGTACAATCAGCAGTTCTTC	NA	TRBJ2-1	NA	TRBV13
CASTRTIGQGALNEQYF	TGTGCCAGCACCCGAACTATTGGACAGGGGGCGCTTAACGAGCAGTACTTC	TRBD1	TRBJ2-7	few	TRBV7-2
CASGSLAGGEQFF	TGTGCCAGCGGATCCCTCGCGGGGGGCGAGCAGTTCTTC	TRBD2	TRBJ2-1	few	TRBV14
CVSSFGATNEKLFF	TGTGTCAGCAGCTTCGGTGCAACTAATGAAAAACTGTTTTTT	NA	TRBJ1-4	NA	TRBV7-2
CASLKGRGLNYGYTF	TGTGCCAGCTTAAAGGGCAGAGGATTAAACTATGGCTACACCTTC	NA	TRBJ1-2	few	TRBV2
CASSPPGQGGVTQYF	TGTGCCAGCAGTCCCCCGGGACAGGGAGGAGTGACCCAGTACTTC	TRBD1	TRBJ2-5	NA	TRBV28